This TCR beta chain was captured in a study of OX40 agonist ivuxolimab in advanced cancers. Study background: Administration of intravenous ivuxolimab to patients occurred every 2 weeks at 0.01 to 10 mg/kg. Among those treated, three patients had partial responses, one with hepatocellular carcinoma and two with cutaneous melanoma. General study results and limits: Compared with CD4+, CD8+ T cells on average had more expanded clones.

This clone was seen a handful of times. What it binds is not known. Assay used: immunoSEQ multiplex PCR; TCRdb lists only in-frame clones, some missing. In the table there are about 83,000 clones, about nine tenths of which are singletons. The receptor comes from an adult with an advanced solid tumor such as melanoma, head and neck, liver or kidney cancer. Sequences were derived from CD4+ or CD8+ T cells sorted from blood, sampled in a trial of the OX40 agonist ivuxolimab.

The CDR3 sequence: CASSVIDSTDTQYF. CDR3 in DNA: TGTGCCAGCAGCGTTATAGATTCCACAGATACGCAGTATTTT. V usage is TRBV9 and J usage is TRBJ2-3; D gene uncertain. CDR3 size: 14 residues. Trimming stripped 2 bases from V and 2 bases from J, with 9 bases between. Per the germline V gene, CDR1 is SGDLS and CDR2 is YYNGEE.